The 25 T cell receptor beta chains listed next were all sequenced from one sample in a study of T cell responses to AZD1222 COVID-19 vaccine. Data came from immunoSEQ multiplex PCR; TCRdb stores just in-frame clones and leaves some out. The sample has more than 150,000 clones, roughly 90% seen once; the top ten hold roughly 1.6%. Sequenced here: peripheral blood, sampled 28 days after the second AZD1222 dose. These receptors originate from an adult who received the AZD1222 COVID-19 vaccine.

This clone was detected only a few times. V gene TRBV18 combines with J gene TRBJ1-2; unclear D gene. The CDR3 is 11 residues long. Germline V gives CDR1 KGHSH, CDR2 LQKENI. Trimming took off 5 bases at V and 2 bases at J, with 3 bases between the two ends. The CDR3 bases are TGTGCCAGCTCAGGGAACTATGGCTACACCTTC. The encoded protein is CASSGNYGYTF. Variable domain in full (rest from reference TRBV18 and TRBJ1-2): NAGVMQNPRHLVRRRGQEARLRCSPMKGHSHVYWYRQLPEEGLKFMVYLQKENIIDESGMPKERFSAEFPKEGPSILRIQQVVRGDSAAYFCASSGNYGYTFGSGTRLTVV.

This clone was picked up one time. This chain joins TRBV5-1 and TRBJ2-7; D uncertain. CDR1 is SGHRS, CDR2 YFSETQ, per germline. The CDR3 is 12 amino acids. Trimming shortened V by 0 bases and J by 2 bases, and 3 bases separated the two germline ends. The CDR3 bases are TGCGCCAGCAGCTTGGACGCCTACGAGCAGTACTTC. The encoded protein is CASSLDAYEQYF.

This chain's CDR3 is CASSSSGIKGNTEAFF. CDR3 DNA sequence: TGTGCCAGCAGCTCCTCCGGAATCAAGGGGAACACTGAAGCTTTCTTT. The chain is built from TRBV7-9 and TRBJ1-1; D unclear. This CDR3 region has 16 residues. CDR1 is SEHNR, CDR2 FQNEAQ, per germline (reference sequence). Trimming removed 4 bases from V and 1 base from J, with 16 bases in between.

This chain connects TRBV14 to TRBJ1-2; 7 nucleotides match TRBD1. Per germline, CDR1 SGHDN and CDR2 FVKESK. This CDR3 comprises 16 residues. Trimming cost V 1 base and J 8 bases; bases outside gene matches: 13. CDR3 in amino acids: CASSQGGNRGVVGYTF. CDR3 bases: TGTGCCAGCAGCCAAGGAGGCAACAGGGGAGTTGTCGGCTACACCTTC.

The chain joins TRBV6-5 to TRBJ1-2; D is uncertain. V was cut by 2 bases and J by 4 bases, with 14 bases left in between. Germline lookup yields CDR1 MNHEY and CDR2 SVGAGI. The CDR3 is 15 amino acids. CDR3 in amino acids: CASSYVPGDPYGYTF. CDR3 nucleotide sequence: TGTGCCAGCAGTTACGTCCCAGGAGACCCCTATGGCTACACCTTC.

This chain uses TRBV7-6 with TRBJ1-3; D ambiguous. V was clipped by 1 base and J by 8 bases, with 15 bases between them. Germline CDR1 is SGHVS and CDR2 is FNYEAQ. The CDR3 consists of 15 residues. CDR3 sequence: CASSLVTPPGDTIYF. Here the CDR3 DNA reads TGTGCCAGCAGCTTAGTAACCCCGCCAGGCGACACCATATATTTT.

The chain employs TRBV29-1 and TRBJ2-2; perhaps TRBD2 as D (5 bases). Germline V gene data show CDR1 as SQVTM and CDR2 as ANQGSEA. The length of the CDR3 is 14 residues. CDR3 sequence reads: CASGLAFNTGELFF. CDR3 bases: TGCGCGTCTGGCCTAGCCTTCAACACCGGGGAGCTGTTTTTT.

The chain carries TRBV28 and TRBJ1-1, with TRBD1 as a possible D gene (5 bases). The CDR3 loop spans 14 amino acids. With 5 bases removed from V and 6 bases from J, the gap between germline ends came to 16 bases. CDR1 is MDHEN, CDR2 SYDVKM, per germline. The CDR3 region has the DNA TGTGCCAGCAGTCCACGGGCCCCGGGACCTGAAGCTTTCTTT. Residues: CASSPRAPGPEAFF. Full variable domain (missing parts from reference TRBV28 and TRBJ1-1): DVKVTQSSRYLVKRTGEKVFLECVQDMDHENMFWYRQDPGLGLRLIYFSYDVKMKEKGDIPEGYSVSREKKERFSLILESASTNQTSMYLCASSPRAPGPEAFFGQGTRLTVV.

Here the CDR3 DNA reads TGTGCCAGCAGCCAAGGACGTAGCAATCAGCCCCAGCATTTT. Encoded protein: CASSQGRSNQPQHF. The rearrangement uses TRBV3-1 (or the pseudogene TRBV3-2) and TRBJ1-5; no clear D. The V end was cut by 1 base, the J end by 0 bases, with 4 bases between. This CDR3 region has 14 residues. Germline V gene data show CDR1 as LGHDT and CDR2 as YNNKEL (reference sequence).

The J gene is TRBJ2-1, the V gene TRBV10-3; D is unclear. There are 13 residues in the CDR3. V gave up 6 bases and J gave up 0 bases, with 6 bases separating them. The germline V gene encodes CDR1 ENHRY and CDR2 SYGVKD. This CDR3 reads CAISWSSYNEQFF. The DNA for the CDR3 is TGTGCCATCAGCTGGAGCTCCTACAATGAGCAGTTCTTC.

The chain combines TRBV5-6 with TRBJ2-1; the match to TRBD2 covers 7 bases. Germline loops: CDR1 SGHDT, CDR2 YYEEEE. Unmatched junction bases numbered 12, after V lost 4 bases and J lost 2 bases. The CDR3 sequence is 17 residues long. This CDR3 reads CASSPPFSGSAYNEQFF. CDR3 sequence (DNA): TGTGCCAGCAGCCCACCCTTTAGCGGGTCTGCCTACAATGAGCAGTTCTTC.

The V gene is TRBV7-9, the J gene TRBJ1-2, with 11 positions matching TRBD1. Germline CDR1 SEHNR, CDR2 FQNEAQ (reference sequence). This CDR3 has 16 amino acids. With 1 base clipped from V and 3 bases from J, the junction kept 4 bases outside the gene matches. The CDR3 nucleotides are TGTGCCAGCAGCTTAGGAGGGACAGGGGGGCACTATGGCTACACCTTC. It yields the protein CASSLGGTGGHYGYTF.

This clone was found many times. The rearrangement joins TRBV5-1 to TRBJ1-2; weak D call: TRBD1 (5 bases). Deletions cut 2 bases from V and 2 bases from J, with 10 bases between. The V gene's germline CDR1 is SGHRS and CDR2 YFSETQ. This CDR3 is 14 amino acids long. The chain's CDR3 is CASSFGAYNYGYTF. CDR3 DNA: TGCGCCAGCAGCTTCGGGGCCTACAACTATGGCTACACCTTC.

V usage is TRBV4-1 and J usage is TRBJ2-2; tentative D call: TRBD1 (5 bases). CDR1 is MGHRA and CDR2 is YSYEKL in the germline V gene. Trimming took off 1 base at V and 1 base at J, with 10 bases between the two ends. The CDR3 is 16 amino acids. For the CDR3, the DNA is TGCGCCAGCAGCCAAGCCAGGGTTGGGAACACCGGGGAGCTGTTTTTT. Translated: CASSQARVGNTGELFF.

CDR3 bases: TGTGCCAGCAGCTTATCCGTGCGAGAGCAGTTCTTC. It translates to CASSLSVREQFF. The chain joins TRBV7-2 to TRBJ2-1, with unresolved D. V was trimmed by 2 bases and J by 10 bases, leaving 9 bases between them. Germline loops: CDR1 SGHTA, CDR2 FQGNSA. The CDR3 length is 12 residues.

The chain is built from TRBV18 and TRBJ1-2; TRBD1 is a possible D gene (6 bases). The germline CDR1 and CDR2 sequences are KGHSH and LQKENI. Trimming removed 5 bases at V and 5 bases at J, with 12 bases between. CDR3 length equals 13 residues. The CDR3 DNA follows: TGTGCCAGCTCAGCGGGGGCCGGATATGGCTACACCTTC. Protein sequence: CASSAGAGYGYTF.

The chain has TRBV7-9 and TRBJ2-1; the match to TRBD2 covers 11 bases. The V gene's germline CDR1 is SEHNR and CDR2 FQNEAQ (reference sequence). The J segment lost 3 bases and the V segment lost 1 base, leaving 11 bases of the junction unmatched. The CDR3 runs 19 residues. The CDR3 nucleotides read TGTGCCAGCAGCTTAGTCGGTAGCGGGAGGGTTCGGGGCTACAATGAGCAGTTCTTC. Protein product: CASSLVGSGRVRGYNEQFF.

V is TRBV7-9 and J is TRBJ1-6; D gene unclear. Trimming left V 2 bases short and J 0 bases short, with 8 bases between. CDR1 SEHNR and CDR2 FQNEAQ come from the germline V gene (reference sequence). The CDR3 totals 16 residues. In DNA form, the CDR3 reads TGTGCCAGCAGCTTATTCCCGAGCTCCTATAATTCACCCCTCCACTTT. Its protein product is CASSLFPSSYNSPLHF. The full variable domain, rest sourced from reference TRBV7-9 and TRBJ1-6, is DTGVSQNPRHKITKRGQNVTFRCDPISEHNRLYWYRQTLGQGPEFLTYFQNEAQLEKSRLLSDRFSAERPKGSFSTLEIQRTEQGDSAMYLCASSLFPSSYNSPLHFGNGTRLTVT.

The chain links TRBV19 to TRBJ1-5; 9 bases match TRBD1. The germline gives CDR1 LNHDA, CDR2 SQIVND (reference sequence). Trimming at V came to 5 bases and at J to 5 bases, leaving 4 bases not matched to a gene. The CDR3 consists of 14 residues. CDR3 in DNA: TGTGCCAGTAGTGGGAGGACAGGGGATCAGCCCCAGCATTTT. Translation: CASSGRTGDQPQHF.

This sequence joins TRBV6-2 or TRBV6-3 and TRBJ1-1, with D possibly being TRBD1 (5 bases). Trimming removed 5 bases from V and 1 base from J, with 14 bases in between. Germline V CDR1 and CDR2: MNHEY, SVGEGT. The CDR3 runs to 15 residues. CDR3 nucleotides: TGTGCCAGCAGTCTTTGGGGCAAAGCGAACACTGAAGCTTTCTTT. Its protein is CASSLWGKANTEAFF.

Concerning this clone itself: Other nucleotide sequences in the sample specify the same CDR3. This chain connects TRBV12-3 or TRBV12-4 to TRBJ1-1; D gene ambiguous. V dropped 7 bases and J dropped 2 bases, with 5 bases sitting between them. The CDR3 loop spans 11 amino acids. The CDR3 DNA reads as TGTGCCAGCACTGTCAACACTGAAGCTTTCTTT. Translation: CASTVNTEAFF.

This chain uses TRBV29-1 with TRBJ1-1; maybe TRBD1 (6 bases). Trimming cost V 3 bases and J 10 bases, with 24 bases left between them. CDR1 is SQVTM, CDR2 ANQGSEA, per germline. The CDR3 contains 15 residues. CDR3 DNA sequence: TGCAGCGTTGACAAGCTGTTGGGCGGGACAAGCGGAGCTTTCTTT. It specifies CSVDKLLGGTSGAFF. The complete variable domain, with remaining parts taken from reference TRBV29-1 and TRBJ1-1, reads SAVISQKPSRDICQRGTSLTIQCQVDSQVTMMFWYRQQPGQSLTLIATANQGSEATYESGFVIDKFPISRPNLTFSTLTVSNMSPEDSSIYLCSVDKLLGGTSGAFFGQGTRLTVV.

In DNA, the CDR3 is TGTGCCAGTAGAGTTACAGGGGGCCCGGTCGGGGAGCAGTTCTTC. Amino acids: CASRVTGGPVGEQFF. V and J are TRBV19 and TRBJ2-1; TRBD1 matches at 9 bases. The V segment lost 6 bases and the J segment 10 bases; nucleotides outside the gene matches: 13. Looked up from germline, CDR1 is LNHDA and CDR2 is SQIVND (reference sequence). The CDR3 spans 15 residues.

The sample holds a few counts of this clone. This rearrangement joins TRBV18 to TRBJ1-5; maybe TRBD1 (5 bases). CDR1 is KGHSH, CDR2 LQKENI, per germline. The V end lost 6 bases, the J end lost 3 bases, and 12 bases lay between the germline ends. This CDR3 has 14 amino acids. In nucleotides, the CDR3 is TGTGCCAGCTCGCGGGACGGATACAATCAGCCCCAGCATTTT. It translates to CASSRDGYNQPQHF.

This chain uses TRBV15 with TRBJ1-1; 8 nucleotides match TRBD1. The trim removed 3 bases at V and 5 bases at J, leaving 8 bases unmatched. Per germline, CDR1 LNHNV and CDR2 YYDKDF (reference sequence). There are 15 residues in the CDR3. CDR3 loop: CATSSAGQGRTEAFF. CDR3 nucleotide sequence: TGTGCCACCAGCAGTGCTGGACAGGGAAGGACTGAAGCTTTCTTT.